The 2 T cell receptor beta chains below come from one sample, sequenced in a study of cytomegalovirus exposure and HLA in healthy donors. The PCR had 60 Vbeta and 13 Jbeta primers. Sequencing used immunoSEQ multiplex PCR; TCRdb keeps in-frame clones, though not all of them. Here the sample spans around 110,000 clones, 9.5% being singletons. The sequenced material came from PBMCs. The receptors were sampled from a man aged 25 to 40 in good health and CMV-seronegative.

In this sample, this clone turned up a few times. The V and J genes are TRBV2 and TRBJ1-1, with D possibly being TRBD1 (5 bases). V gave up 6 bases and J gave up 7 bases, with 9 bases separating them. The CDR3 runs 11 residues. Per the germline V gene, CDR1 is SNHLY and CDR2 is FYNNEI. The CDR3 here is CASRAGVEAFF. The CDR3 nucleotides are TGTGCCAGCAGAGCGGGGGTTGAAGCTTTCTTT.

There are a few counts of this clone. The chain joins TRBV19 to TRBJ1-5, with TRBD1 identical over 10 bases. With V trimmed by 3 bases and J by 0 bases, 5 bases remained unmatched. This CDR3 is built from 17 residues. CDR1 is LNHDA and CDR2 is SQIVND in the germline V gene (reference sequence). CDR3 region: CASSILTGGFSNQPQHF. The CDR3 DNA follows: TGTGCCAGTAGTATTTTGACAGGGGGCTTTAGCAATCAGCCCCAGCATTTT.